This T cell receptor beta chain was sequenced during a study of shared clonotypes between healthy human individuals. Generated by immunoSEQ multiplex PCR, the TCRdb table keeps only in-frame clones and is missing some. There are over a million clones in the sample; 65% to 80% occur only once, and about 1.5% lies in the top ten. The CDR3 is made up of 15 amino acids. Germline V CDR1 and CDR2: GTSNPN, SVGIG (reference sequence). V lost 0 bases and J 5 bases, leaving 16 bases between the germline ends. This clone was seen many times. This chain connects TRBV30 to TRBJ1-2; perhaps TRBD1 as D (6 bases). This clonotype originated in a man aged 18 to 30 in good health. Specimen: memory CD4+ T cells sorted from blood. Described subset: CD45RA-negative fraction. CDR3 sequence: CAWSVITGKRYGYTF. CDR3 DNA sequence: TGTGCCTGGAGTGTAATCACAGGGAAACGATATGGCTACACCTTC.